This T cell receptor (beta chain) was captured in a study of blood T cells in healthy people across ages. Primers used in a second PCR of about 7 to 12 cycles were a sample-barcoded 5' primer and a J-beta primer mix. Each CDR3 protein is one row after TCRdb ran MiXCR on the 5' RACE reads. The sample has 550,000 to 700,000 distinct CDR3 sequences; 27% are singletons. Germline CDR1 reads MNHNS; CDR2 reads SASEGT. Trimming cost V 6 bases and J 6 bases; bases outside gene matches: 9. The CDR3 is made up of 15 amino acids. V and J are TRBV6-1 and TRBJ2-1, with 9 bases matching TRBD2. The clonotype originates from a woman aged 70-85 years in good health. Sequenced material: blood. The CDR3: CASRSPGLASNEQFF. The CDR3 nucleotides read TGTGCCAGCAGATCACCGGGACTAGCTAGCAATGAGCAGTTCTTC.